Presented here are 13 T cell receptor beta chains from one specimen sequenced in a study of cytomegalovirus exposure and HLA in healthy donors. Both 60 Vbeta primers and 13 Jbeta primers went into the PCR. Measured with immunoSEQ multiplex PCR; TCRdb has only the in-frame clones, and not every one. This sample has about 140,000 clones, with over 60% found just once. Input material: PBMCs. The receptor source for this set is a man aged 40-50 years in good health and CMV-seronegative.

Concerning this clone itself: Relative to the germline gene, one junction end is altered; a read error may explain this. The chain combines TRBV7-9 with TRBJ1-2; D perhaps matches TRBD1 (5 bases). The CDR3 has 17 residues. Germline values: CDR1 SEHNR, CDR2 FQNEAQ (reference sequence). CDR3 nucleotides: TGTTCCAGCAGCCAAGGTGCAGGGCCGGCGGGAGGCTATGGCTACACCTTC. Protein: CSSSQGAGPAGGYGYTF.

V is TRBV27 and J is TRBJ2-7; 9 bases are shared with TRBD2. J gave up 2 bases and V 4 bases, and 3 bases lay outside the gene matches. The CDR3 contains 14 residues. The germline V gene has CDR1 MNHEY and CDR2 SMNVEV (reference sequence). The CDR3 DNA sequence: TGTGCCAGCAGTTCTCTAGCGGGGCCCTACGAGCAGTACTTC. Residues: CASSSLAGPYEQYF.

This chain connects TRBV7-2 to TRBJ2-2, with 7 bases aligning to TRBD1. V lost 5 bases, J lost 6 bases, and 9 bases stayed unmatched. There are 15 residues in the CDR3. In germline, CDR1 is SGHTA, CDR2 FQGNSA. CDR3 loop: CASSTQTGWAGELFF. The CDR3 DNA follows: TGTGCCAGCAGCACCCAGACAGGGTGGGCCGGGGAGCTGTTTTTT.

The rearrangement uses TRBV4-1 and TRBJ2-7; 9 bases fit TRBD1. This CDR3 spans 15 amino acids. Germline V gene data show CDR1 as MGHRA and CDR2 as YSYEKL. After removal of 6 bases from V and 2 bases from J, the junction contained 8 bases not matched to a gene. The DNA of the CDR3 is TGCGCCAGCAGTCCCGGGACAGGGCTCCCCTACGAGCAGTACTTC. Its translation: CASSPGTGLPYEQYF.

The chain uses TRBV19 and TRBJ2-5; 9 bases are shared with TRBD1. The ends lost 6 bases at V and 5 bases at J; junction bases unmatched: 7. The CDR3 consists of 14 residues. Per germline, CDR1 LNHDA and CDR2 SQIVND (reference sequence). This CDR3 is CASSRDRAIETQYF. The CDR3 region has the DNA TGTGCCAGTAGCCGGGACAGGGCGATCGAGACCCAGTACTTC.

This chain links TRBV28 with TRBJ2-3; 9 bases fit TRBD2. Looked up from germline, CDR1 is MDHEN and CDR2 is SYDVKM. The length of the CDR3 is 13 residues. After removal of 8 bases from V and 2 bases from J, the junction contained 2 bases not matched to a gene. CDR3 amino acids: CASASGNTDTQYF. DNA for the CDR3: TGTGCCAGCGCTAGCGGGAACACAGATACGCAGTATTTT. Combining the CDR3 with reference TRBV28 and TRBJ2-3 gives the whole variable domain DVKVTQSSRYLVKRTGEKVFLECVQDMDHENMFWYRQDPGLGLRLIYFSYDVKMKEKGDIPEGYSVSREKKERFSLILESASTNQTSMYLCASASGNTDTQYFGPGTRLTVL.

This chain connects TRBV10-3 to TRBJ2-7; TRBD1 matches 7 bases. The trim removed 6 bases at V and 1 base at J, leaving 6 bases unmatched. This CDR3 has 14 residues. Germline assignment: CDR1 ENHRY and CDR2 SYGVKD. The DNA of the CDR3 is TGTGCCATCAGCCCGGAACAGGGGTCCTACGAGCAGTACTTC. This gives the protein CAISPEQGSYEQYF.

The CDR3, as DNA: TGTGCCAGTTCGTTCCGGGACAGGAAACTGTTTTTT. It translates to CASSFRDRKLFF. The chain recombines TRBV19 with TRBJ1-4; 8 bases fit TRBD1. CDR3 length equals 12 residues. V gave up 8 bases and J gave up 11 bases; unmatched junction bases: 7. Germline values: CDR1 LNHDA, CDR2 SQIVND (reference sequence).

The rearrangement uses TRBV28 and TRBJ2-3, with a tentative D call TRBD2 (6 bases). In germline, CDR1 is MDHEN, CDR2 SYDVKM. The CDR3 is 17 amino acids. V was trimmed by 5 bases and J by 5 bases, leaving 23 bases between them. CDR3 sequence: CASSPSWWRAGGDTQYF. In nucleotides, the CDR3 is TGTGCCAGCAGTCCCTCCTGGTGGCGGGCCGGGGGAGATACGCAGTATTTT.

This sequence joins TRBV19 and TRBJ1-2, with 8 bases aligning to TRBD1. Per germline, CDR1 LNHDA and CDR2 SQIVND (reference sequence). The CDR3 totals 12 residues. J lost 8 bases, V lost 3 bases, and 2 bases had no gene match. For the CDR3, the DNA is TGTGCCAGTAGTATGGGACAGGCGGGCTACACCTTC. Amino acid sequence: CASSMGQAGYTF. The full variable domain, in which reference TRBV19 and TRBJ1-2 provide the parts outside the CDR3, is DGGITQSPKYLFRKEGQNVTLSCEQNLNHDAMYWYRQDPGQGLRLIYYSQIVNDFQKGDIAEGYSVSREKKESFPLTVTSAQKNPTAFYLCASSMGQAGYTFGSGTRLTVV.

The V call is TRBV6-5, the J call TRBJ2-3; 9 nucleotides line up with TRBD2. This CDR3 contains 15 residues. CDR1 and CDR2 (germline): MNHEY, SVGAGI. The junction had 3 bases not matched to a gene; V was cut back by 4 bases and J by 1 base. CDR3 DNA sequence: TGTGCCAGCAGTTCGAGGACTAGCGGCACAGATACGCAGTATTTT. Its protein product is CASSSRTSGTDTQYF.

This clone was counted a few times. The CDR3 reads CASSLTGELAGVEQYF. In DNA, the CDR3 is TGTGCCAGCAGCTTAACGGGCGAGCTAGCGGGGGTAGAGCAGTACTTC. The V call is TRBV7-6, the J call TRBJ2-7; TRBD2 agrees at 10 bases. V dropped 2 bases and J dropped 7; count of bases not matched to a gene: 11. From germline, CDR1 is SGHVS and CDR2 FNYEAQ. This CDR3 has 16 amino acids.

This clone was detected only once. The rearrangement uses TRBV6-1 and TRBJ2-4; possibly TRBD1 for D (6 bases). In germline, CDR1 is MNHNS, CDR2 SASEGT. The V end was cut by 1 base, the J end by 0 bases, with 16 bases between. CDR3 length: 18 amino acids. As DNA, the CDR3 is TGTGCCAGCAGTGAAGGCCCCGGACAGACCATAGCCAAAAACATTCAGTACTTC. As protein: CASSEGPGQTIAKNIQYF.